A single sample gave rise to the 20 T cell receptor beta chains below, sequenced in a study of blood T cell repertoires in COVID-19. Data came from immunoSEQ multiplex PCR; TCRdb stores just in-frame clones and leaves some out. The sample carries under 250,000 clones, around 90% recorded once. The sequenced sample was PBMCs or T cells enriched from blood (not recorded which). The receptor source for this set is a woman aged 25-40 years with acute COVID-19.

This clone was counted only a few times. The rearrangement uses TRBV2 and TRBJ1-2, with TRBD1 matching 8 bases. Looked up from germline, CDR1 is SNHLY and CDR2 is FYNNEI. V gave up 6 bases and J gave up 4 bases; unmatched junction bases: 4. The CDR3 is 13 amino acids. The CDR3 region is CASRPDRGYGYTF. CDR3 nucleotide sequence: TGTGCCAGCAGACCCGACAGGGGCTATGGCTACACCTTC.

The genes are TRBV19 and TRBJ1-5; a possible D gene is TRBD1 (5 bases). Trimming took 6 bases from V and 0 from J, leaving 21 bases between them. Looked up from germline, CDR1 is LNHDA and CDR2 is SQIVND (reference sequence). This CDR3 is built from 18 residues. DNA for the CDR3: TGTGCCAGTAGGGACGACCCCGACAGCGAAAATAGCAATCAGCCCCAGCATTTT. Translated: CASRDDPDSENSNQPQHF.

The chain carries TRBV19 and TRBJ1-2, with a possible D match to TRBD1 (5 bases). V gave up 6 bases and J gave up 7 bases, with 9 bases separating them. This CDR3 is built from 11 residues. Looked up from germline, CDR1 is LNHDA and CDR2 is SQIVND (reference sequence). For the CDR3, the DNA is TGTGCCAGTAGGAGTGACAGTGGCTACACCTTC. The encoded protein is CASRSDSGYTF.

This chain uses TRBV19 with TRBJ1-5; 9 nucleotides line up with TRBD1. This CDR3 region has 14 residues. Germline V gene lookup returns CDR1 LNHDA and CDR2 SQIVND (reference sequence). The V segment lost 7 bases and the J segment 6 bases; nucleotides outside the gene matches: 7. The CDR3 DNA sequence: TGTGCCAGTACCTTGGACAGGGGCGGTCAGCCCCAGCATTTT. It specifies CASTLDRGGQPQHF.

This clone showed up just once. This same CDR3 is encoded by further DNA sequences in the sample. The J gene is TRBJ2-5, the V gene TRBV12-3 or TRBV12-4; D remains unclear. Trimming removed 2 bases from V and 5 bases from J, with 3 bases in between. The CDR3 covers 11 residues. CDR3 bases: TGTGCCAGCAGTTTATCGGAGACCCAGTACTTC. Amino acids: CASSLSETQYF.

The rearrangement uses TRBV24-1 and TRBJ2-3; 10 bases line up with TRBD1. V dropped 5 bases and J dropped 0; count of bases not matched to a gene: 7. This CDR3 is built from 17 residues. CDR1 and CDR2 (germline): KGHDR, SFDVKD. CDR3 region: CATSAPPGQGSTDTQYF. In nucleotides, the CDR3 is TGTGCCACCAGTGCCCCCCCGGGACAGGGGAGCACAGATACGCAGTATTTT.

The rearrangement links TRBV7-9 to TRBJ2-4; D is perhaps TRBD2 (6 bases). Germline lookup yields CDR1 SEHNR and CDR2 FQNEAQ (reference sequence). Trimming took 2 bases from V and 7 from J, leaving 15 bases between them. This CDR3 has 15 residues. CDR3 nucleotides: TGTGCCAGCAGCTTAATACGAGGGGAGGCGAACATTCAGTACTTC. Translation: CASSLIRGEANIQYF.

The gene calls are TRBV3-1 (or the pseudogene TRBV3-2) and TRBJ1-2, with TRBD1 as a possible D gene (6 bases). The CDR3 extends over 15 amino acids. Deletions cut 0 bases from V and 6 bases from J, with 14 bases between. Germline-derived CDR1 and CDR2 are LGHDT and YNNKEL (reference sequence). CDR3 amino acids: CASSQETGHTDGYTF. The CDR3 coding sequence is TGTGCCAGCAGCCAAGAAACAGGGCACACTGATGGCTACACCTTC.

The genes are TRBV7-8 and TRBJ1-1; 7 positions agree with TRBD1. Germline lookup yields CDR1 SGHVS and CDR2 FQNEAQ. After removal of 5 bases from V and 0 bases from J, the junction contained 6 bases not matched to a gene. The CDR3 consists of 15 residues. CDR3 nucleotides: TGTGCCAGCAGCCCGTTTGGACAGGTGAACACTGAAGCTTTCTTT. Amino acids: CASSPFGQVNTEAFF.

The gene calls are TRBV20-1 and TRBJ1-1; the D is unclear. The V end was cut by 5 bases, the J end by 4 bases, with 8 bases between. Germline V gene sequence: CDR1 DFQATT, CDR2 SNEGSKA (reference sequence). There are 11 residues in the CDR3. The chain's CDR3 is CSASGSTEAFF. The CDR3, as DNA: TGCAGTGCTTCAGGTAGCACTGAAGCTTTCTTT.

Notes on this clone: The identical CDR3 is also encoded by other nucleotide sequences in the sample. The chain employs TRBV27 and TRBJ1-2; D may be TRBD1 (6 bases). CDR3 length equals 12 residues. Germline V gene data show CDR1 as MNHEY and CDR2 as SMNVEV (reference sequence). V was trimmed by 5 bases and J by 4 bases, leaving 8 bases between them. CDR3 nucleotides: TGTGCCAGCAGTCCACAGGGCTATGGCTACACCTTC. Encoded protein: CASSPQGYGYTF.

V gene TRBV4-1 combines with J gene TRBJ2-2; 8 nucleotides align to TRBD1. The CDR3 is 17 amino acids. Losses at the gene ends were 5 bases for V and 3 bases for J; bases not matched to a gene: 11. Per the germline V gene, CDR1 is MGHRA and CDR2 is YSYEKL. CDR3 DNA sequence: TGCGCCAGCAGCAAATTGATGACAGGGGCCGACACCGGGGAGCTGTTTTTT. It encodes CASSKLMTGADTGELFF.

This chain connects TRBV5-5 to TRBJ1-1; 7 bases align to TRBD1. CDR1 SGHKS and CDR2 YYEKEE come from the germline V gene (reference sequence). V was clipped by 3 bases and J by 1 base; unmatched bases: 12. This CDR3 region has 17 residues. The CDR3 loop is CASSYDRARRRNTEAFF. CDR3 sequence (DNA): TGTGCCAGCAGCTATGACAGGGCCCGGCGGAGGAACACTGAAGCTTTCTTT. The full variable domain, its missing parts supplied by reference TRBV5-5 and TRBJ1-1, is DAGVTQSPTHLIKTRGQQVTLRCSPISGHKSVSWYQQVLGQGPQFIFQYYEKEERGRGNFPDRFSARQFPNYSSELNVNALLLGDSALYLCASSYDRARRRNTEAFFGQGTRLTVV.

The chain carries TRBV5-4 and TRBJ2-1; 12 nucleotides line up with TRBD2. The CDR3 spans 14 residues. V was clipped by 5 bases and J by 9 bases; unmatched bases: 6. Germline assignment: CDR1 SGHNT and CDR2 YYREEE (reference sequence). The CDR3 here is CASSSGLAGSEQFF. CDR3 DNA: TGTGCCAGCAGTTCAGGACTAGCGGGGAGTGAGCAGTTCTTC.

The chain is built from TRBV4-3 and TRBJ2-3, with TRBD2 matching 13 bases. Germline V gene data show CDR1 as LGHNA and CDR2 as YSLEER. V lost 2 bases and J lost 4; bases outside the gene matches: 6. CDR3 size: 17 residues. The CDR3 DNA sequence: TGCGCCAGCAGCCAAAGGACTAGCGGGGGAATGGCAGATACGCAGTATTTT. This sequence encodes CASSQRTSGGMADTQYF.

This chain joins TRBV30 and TRBJ2-6; weak D call: TRBD1 (5 bases). CDR3 length equals 15 residues. With 6 bases removed from V and 0 bases from J, the gap between germline ends came to 12 bases. Germline-derived CDR1 and CDR2 are GTSNPN and SVGIG (reference sequence). The CDR3 is CACPGASSGANVLTF. The CDR3 DNA reads TGTGCCTGCCCTGGGGCGAGCTCTGGGGCCAACGTCCTGACTTTC.

The chain has TRBV7-9 and TRBJ2-2; D might be TRBD2 (6 bases). Trimming cost V 5 bases and J 7 bases, with 14 bases left between them. Per germline, CDR1 SEHNR and CDR2 FQNEAQ (reference sequence). The CDR3 loop spans 14 amino acids. The CDR3 here is CASSPPSEIGELFF. In DNA, the CDR3 is TGTGCCAGCAGCCCTCCTAGCGAGATCGGGGAGCTGTTTTTT.

The chain links TRBV3-1 (or the pseudogene TRBV3-2) to TRBJ2-2; maybe TRBD1 (6 bases). In germline, CDR1 is LGHDT, CDR2 YNNKEL (reference sequence). The CDR3 covers 14 residues. With 3 bases removed from V and 4 bases from J, the gap between germline ends came to 9 bases. CDR3 coding DNA: TGTGCCAGCAGCCACCTGGACAGCACCGGGGAGCTGTTTTTT. It specifies CASSHLDSTGELFF.

The V call is TRBV10-2, the J call TRBJ1-2; TRBD1 might be the D (5 bases). Germline CDR1 and CDR2: WSHSY and SAAADI. V lost 0 bases and J lost 6, with 11 bases in between. This CDR3 region has 14 residues. The CDR3 nucleotides read TGCGCCAGCAGTGAGTCTGGGCAGGGCCATGGCTACACCTTC. It specifies CASSESGQGHGYTF.

CDR3 residues: CASSPDSTEAFF. The CDR3 nucleotides read TGTGCCAGCAGCCCGGACAGCACTGAAGCTTTCTTT. This chain connects TRBV7-9 to TRBJ1-1, with D possibly matching TRBD1 (6 bases). With 5 bases removed from V and 4 bases from J, the gap between germline ends came to 8 bases. The CDR3 is made up of 12 amino acids. The V gene's germline CDR1 is SEHNR and CDR2 FQNEAQ (reference sequence).